This T cell receptor beta chain was recovered during a study of CD8 T cells in Susac syndrome. TCR beta sequences were obtained from blood CD8+ and CD4+ T cells. The patients serving as multiple sclerosis controls were treatment-naive. They had stable or active relapsing-remitting disease and fulfilled revised McDonald criteria. TEMRA cells underwent FACS enrichment and CD8+ and CD4+ T cells underwent negative isolation. Random hexamers were used to reverse transcribe an amount of about 0.45 to 1 ug RNA. TCRdb re-called the immunoSEQ multiplex PCR reads through MiXCR, storing one row per CDR3 protein. The sample records a few hundred thousand distinct CDR3 sequences, 70% to 90% being singletons. The germline V gene encodes CDR1 SGDLS and CDR2 YYNGEE. The CDR3 contains 15 residues. Losses at the gene ends were 0 bases for V and 4 bases for J; bases not matched to a gene: 5.

V is TRBV9 and J is TRBJ2-5; 8 positions agree with TRBD2. The sample taken for sequencing was CD8+ T cells from PBMCs. The TCR sequence derives from a human donor with multiple sclerosis. This CDR3 reads CASSVGLAGLETQYF. CDR3 in DNA: TGTGCCAGCAGCGTAGGATTAGCGGGATTAGAGACCCAGTACTTC. Looking up the rest from reference TRBV9 and TRBJ2-5 gives the full variable domain: DSGVTQTPKHLITATGQRVTLRCSPRSGDLSVYWYQQSLDQGLQFLIQYYNGEERAKGNILERFSAQQFPDLHSELNLSSLELGDSALYFCASSVGLAGLETQYFGPGTRLLVL.